The clone carrying this TCR beta chain was observed many times. The entry originates in a study of response to subunit inactivated influenza vaccine. MiXCR was run by TCRdb on the RT-PCR reads, yielding one entry per CDR3 protein. The table lists about 500,000 distinct CDR3 sequences, 10% to 15% of them singletons. Germline lookup yields CDR1 DFQATT and CDR2 SNEGSKA (reference sequence). V lost 3 bases and J lost 0, with 12 bases in between. This CDR3 is 16 amino acids long. This sequence joins TRBV20-1 and TRBJ1-6; D call uncertain. Sequenced material: PBMCs from blood, taken about 6 weeks after vaccination. The TCR was taken from a middle-aged man who received an inactivated influenza vaccine. CDR3 region: CSARSRASSYNSPLHF. Here the CDR3 DNA reads TGCAGTGCTAGGTCTAGGGCGAGCTCCTATAATTCACCCCTCCACTTT.